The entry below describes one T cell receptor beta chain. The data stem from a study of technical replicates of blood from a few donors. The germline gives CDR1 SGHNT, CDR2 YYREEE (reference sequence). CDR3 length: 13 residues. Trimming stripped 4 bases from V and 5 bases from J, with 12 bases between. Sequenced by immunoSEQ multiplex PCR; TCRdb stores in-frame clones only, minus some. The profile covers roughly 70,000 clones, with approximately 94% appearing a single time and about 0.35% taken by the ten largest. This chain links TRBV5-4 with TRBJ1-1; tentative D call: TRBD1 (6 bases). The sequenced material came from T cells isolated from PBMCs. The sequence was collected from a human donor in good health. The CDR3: CASSQNTGTEAFF. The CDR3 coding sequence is TGTGCCAGCAGCCAAAACACAGGGACTGAAGCTTTCTTT. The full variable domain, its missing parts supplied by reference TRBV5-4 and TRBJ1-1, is ETGVTQSPTHLIKTRGQQVTLRCSSQSGHNTVSWYQQALGQGPQFIFQYYREEENGRGNFPPRFSGLQFPNYSSELNVNALELDDSALYLCASSQNTGTEAFFGQGTRLTVV.